This T cell receptor beta chain derives from a study of human T cells and chemical hapten exposure. General study findings and limits: Having alopecia, donors may respond immunologically unlike healthy people.

TCRdb passed the RACE reads through MiXCR, listing each CDR3 protein once. The sample lists roughly 38,000 distinct CDR3 sequences, more than 8% occurring once. V was trimmed by 8 bases and J by 8 bases, leaving 15 bases between them. The CDR3 runs 11 residues. Germline V gives CDR1 DFQATT, CDR2 SNEGSKA (reference sequence). This clonotype was observed a handful of times. What it binds is unknown. Indicated time point: patch test 3, about 24 weeks after DPC sensitization. Stated treatment: therapeutic diphenylcyclopropenone sensitization with weekly scalp DPC. Sequencing started from total RNA isolated from unfractionated whole blood. Suited to DPC and affected by alopecia, the donors ranged from 18 to 70 years old.

The specimen comprised whole blood, sampled in connection with sensitization to the hapten diphenylcyclopropenone (DPC). The chain is built from TRBV20-1 and TRBJ1-1, with D perhaps matching TRBD1 (6 bases). The sequence derives from a man aged 45-60 years with alopecia areata. Some clones in this sample may be carry-over from other donors' samples. CDR3 in DNA: TGCAGTTCCAAGGGGGGAGCCGAAGCTTTCTTT. Protein product: CSSKGGAEAFF.